This T cell receptor (beta chain) came from a study of T cell responses to AZD1222 COVID-19 vaccine. Whole-study findings and limits: The study identified only a handful of AZD1222 recipients as seropositive at baseline. Spike-specific TCR breadth and depth were elevated following two AZD1222 doses.

On this clone: Its antigen is undetermined.

The CDR3 runs to 15 residues. J gave up 3 bases and V 5 bases, and 7 bases lay outside the gene matches. Germline V CDR1 and CDR2: SEHNR, FQNEAQ (reference sequence). Method: immunoSEQ multiplex PCR; TCRdb's copy keeps in-frame clones and lacks some. This sample has around 170,000 clones; 80% to 95% occur once, and the top ten carry more than 1.5%. This sample comprised peripheral blood, obtained 28 days after the second AZD1222 dose. The sequence derives from an adult who received the AZD1222 COVID-19 vaccine. This chain links TRBV7-9 with TRBJ1-5; TRBD1 matches 7 bases. DNA of the CDR3: TGTGCCAGCAGCACCCAGGGGGACAACAATCAGCCCCAGCATTTT. This sequence encodes CASSTQGDNNQPQHF.